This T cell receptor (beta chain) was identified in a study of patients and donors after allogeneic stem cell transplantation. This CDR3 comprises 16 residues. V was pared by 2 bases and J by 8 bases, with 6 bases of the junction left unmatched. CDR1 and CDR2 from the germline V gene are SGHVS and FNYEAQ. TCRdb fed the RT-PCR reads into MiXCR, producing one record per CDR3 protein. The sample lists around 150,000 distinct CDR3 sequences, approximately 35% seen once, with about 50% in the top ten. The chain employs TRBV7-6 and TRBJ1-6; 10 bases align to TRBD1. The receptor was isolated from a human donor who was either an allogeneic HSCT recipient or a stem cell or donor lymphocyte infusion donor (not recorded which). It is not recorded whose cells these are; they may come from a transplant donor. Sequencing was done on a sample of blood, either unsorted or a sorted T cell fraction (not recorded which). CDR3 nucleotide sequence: TGTGCCAGCAGCTTAAAAACCGGGACAGGGGATTCACCCCTCCACTTT. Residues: CASSLKTGTGDSPLHF. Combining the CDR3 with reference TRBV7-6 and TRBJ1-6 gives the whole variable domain GAGVSQSPRYKVTKRGQDVALRCDPISGHVSLYWYRQALGQGPEFLTYFNYEAQQDKSGLPNDRFSAERPEGSISTLTIQRTEQRDSAMYRCASSLKTGTGDSPLHFGNGTRLTVT.